A selection of T cell receptor beta chains follows, all from one sample in a study of T cell changes during pregnancy in multiple sclerosis. Only in-frame clones appear in the TCRdb table, and some are missing; sequencing was by immunoSEQ multiplex PCR. Of approximately 96,000 clones listed, approximately 90% are singletons. The material was peripheral blood, obtained after pregnancy. Source of these receptors: a female donor in good health, enrolled as a control in a pregnancy study. Each CDR3 is given with its conserved first and last residue. The D gene is left open where the match is weak. Clone size appears in some rows only: once, few, many, or a class for an expanded clone.

j_gene | len | abundance | d_gene | v_gene | CDR3aa | CDR3nt
TRBJ2-1 | 11 | once | TRBD2 | TRBV7-9 | CASMGGDEQFF | TGTGCCAGCATGGGGGGGGATGAGCAGTTCTTC
TRBJ1-1 | 16 | . | TRBD1 | TRBV6-1 | CASSEALGRGSSEAFF | TGTGCCAGCAGTGAAGCGTTGGGCAGGGGGAGTTCTGAAGCTTTCTTT
TRBJ2-7 | 13 | . | . | TRBV6-5 | CASSFGRVYEQYF | TGTGCCAGCAGTTTCGGCAGGGTCTACGAGCAGTACTTC
TRBJ2-1 | 15 | . | . | TRBV28 | CASSLPAASYNEQFF | TGTGCCAGCAGTCTCCCAGCGGCCTCCTACAATGAGCAGTTCTTC
TRBJ1-5 | 16 | . | . | TRBV6-6 | CASSPKWGGGNQPQHF | TGTGCCAGCAGTCCCAAATGGGGGGGAGGGAATCAGCCCCAGCATTTT
TRBJ2-7 | 13 | . | TRBD2 | TRBV6-1 | CASAGGETYEQYF | TGTGCCAGCGCGGGGGGCGAGACATACGAGCAGTACTTC
TRBJ2-3 | 15 | few | . | TRBV7-2 | CASSSDYVRTDTQYF | TGTGCCAGCAGCTCCGACTATGTAAGGACAGATACGCAGTATTTT
TRBJ1-2 | 15 | . | . | TRBV6-4 | CASSDSGGRKHGYTF | TGTGCCAGCAGTGACTCCGGGGGGCGCAAGCATGGCTACACCTTC
TRBJ1-2 | 14 | . | . | TRBV5-6 | CASSLAAGQGGYTF | TGTGCCAGCAGCTTGGCCGCAGGGCAGGGCGGCTACACCTTC
TRBJ1-4 | 15 | . | TRBD1 | TRBV9 | CASSVGGQGKEKLFF | TGTGCCAGCAGCGTAGGGGGACAGGGAAAGGAAAAACTGTTTTTT
TRBJ2-3 | 13 | . | . | TRBV28 | CASSLITPGTQYF | TGTGCCAGCAGTCTCATCACCCCGGGTACGCAGTATTTT
TRBJ2-5 | 16 | . | TRBD2 | TRBV7-8 | CASTQPGTIAQETQYF | TGTGCCAGCACCCAACCAGGGACTATCGCACAAGAGACCCAGTACTTC
TRBJ1-5 | 13 | . | . | TRBV19 | CATTRQGNQPQHF | TGTGCCACCACTAGACAGGGCAATCAGCCCCAGCATTTT
TRBJ2-7 | 15 | . | . | TRBV2 | CASSEALGEAYEQYF | TGTGCCAGCAGTGAAGCGCTTGGCGAGGCATACGAGCAGTACTTC
TRBJ2-1 | 13 | once | . | TRBV6-1 | CASSDPPSNEQFF | TGTGCCAGCAGTGACCCCCCGAGCAATGAGCAGTTCTTC
TRBJ2-5 | 17 | . | TRBD2 | TRBV6-1 | CASSEPVRIAGGETQYF | TGTGCCAGCAGTGAACCGGTTCGGATAGCGGGAGGAGAGACCCAGTACTTC
TRBJ2-1 | 14 | . | TRBD2 | TRBV6-5 | CASRTSGTYNEQFF | TGTGCCAGCAGGACTAGCGGAACTTACAATGAGCAGTTCTTC
TRBJ2-7 | 13 | . | TRBD2 | TRBV28 | CASTSGTSREQYF | TGTGCCAGTACTAGCGGGACGTCTCGCGAGCAGTACTTC
TRBJ1-1 | 11 | . | . | TRBV11-2 | CASSYSLEAFF | TGTGCCAGCAGCTACAGCCTTGAAGCTTTCTTT
TRBJ1-5 | 14 | once | . | TRBV15 | CATSRDSRNQPQHF | TGTGCCACCAGCAGAGATAGCAGAAATCAGCCCCAGCATTTT
TRBJ2-5 | 15 | . | . | TRBV25-1 | CASSPRGRGQETQYF | TGTGCCAGCAGTCCCCGCGGCCGGGGACAAGAGACCCAGTACTTC
TRBJ2-1 | 12 | . | . | TRBV6-5 | CASSVYGNEQFF | TGTGCCAGCTCGGTCTACGGGAATGAGCAGTTCTTC
TRBJ2-1 | 15 | . | TRBD2 | TRBV7-2 | CASSLPGLFYNEQFF | TGTGCCAGCAGCCTTCCGGGACTATTTTACAATGAGCAGTTCTTC
TRBJ1-4 | 16 | . | TRBD1 | TRBV4-1 | CASSHLGQGQNEKLFF | TGCGCCAGCAGCCATCTCGGACAGGGGCAAAATGAAAAACTGTTTTTT
TRBJ1-1 | 14 | . | . | TRBV5-1 | CASSLMGRENEAFF | TGCGCCAGCAGCTTAATGGGCCGAGAGAATGAAGCTTTCTTT
TRBJ2-7 | 11 | . | . | TRBV14 | CASSPSYEQYF | TGTGCCAGCAGCCCCTCCTACGAGCAGTACTTC
TRBJ2-1 | 15 | once | . | TRBV28 | CASSTTGSPYNEQFF | TGTGCCAGCAGTACTACAGGGTCCCCCTACAATGAGCAGTTCTTC
TRBJ2-7 | 17 | once | TRBD1 | TRBV5-1 | CASSLVGLRDRGYEQYF | TGCGCCAGCAGCTTGGTGGGCCTCCGGGACAGGGGCTACGAGCAGTACTTC
TRBJ1-1 | 14 | few | . | TRBV5-4 | CASSLVAGITEAFF | TGTGCCAGCAGCTTGGTGGCAGGGATCACTGAAGCTTTCTTT
TRBJ1-6 | 14 | . | . | TRBV10-3 | CAISGGGVRSPLHF | TGTGCCATCAGTGGGGGAGGGGTGAGGTCACCCCTCCACTTT
TRBJ2-5 | 13 | . | TRBD2 | TRBV5-4 | CASSSAGDGVQYF | TGTGCCAGCAGCTCAGCGGGGGACGGCGTCCAGTACTTC
TRBJ2-2 | 17 | . | TRBD2 | TRBV19 | CASSIAAGGLFTGELFF | TGTGCCAGTAGTATAGCGGCGGGGGGGCTTTTCACCGGGGAGCTGTTTTTT
TRBJ1-6 | 15 | . | TRBD1 | TRBV5-1 | CASSSGTGTNSPLHF | TGCGCCAGCAGCTCGGGGACAGGGACCAATTCACCCCTCCACTTT
TRBJ1-1 | 13 | . | . | TRBV30 | CAWSVLRATEAFF | TGTGCCTGGAGTGTACTGCGGGCTACTGAAGCTTTCTTT
TRBJ2-3 | 17 | . | TRBD2 | TRBV15 | CATSRETSGGPTDTQYF | TGTGCCACCAGCAGGGAGACTAGCGGGGGGCCCACAGATACGCAGTATTTT
TRBJ2-7 | 14 | . | . | TRBV2 | CASRRQQGDYEQYF | TGTGCCAGCAGAAGGCAGCAGGGCGACTACGAGCAGTACTTC
TRBJ1-6 | 14 | once | . | TRBV27 | CASSSVAGNSPLHF | TGTGCCAGCAGCTCGGTGGCGGGAAATTCACCCCTCCACTTT
TRBJ2-7 | 14 | . | . | TRBV6-1 | CASSDHRLTYEQYF | TGTGCCAGCAGTGACCACAGGCTTACCTACGAGCAGTACTTC
TRBJ1-6 | 16 | . | . | TRBV7-5 | CARSARRTGLDSPLHF | TGTGCCAGAAGCGCGAGACGGACAGGGTTGGATTCACCCCTCCACTTT
TRBJ2-6 | 17 | . | TRBD1 | TRBV2 | CASSSLGQSAGANVLTF | TGTGCCAGCAGTAGCCTGGGACAGTCTGCTGGGGCCAACGTCCTGACTTTC